This entry is about one T cell receptor beta chain. These data originate in a study of blood T cell repertoires in COVID-19. Whole-study context: Sites across the United States, Italy and Spain contributed samples from acute and convalescent COVID-19. In each case, the material was cDNA or gDNA derived from T cells, B-cell-depleted T cells, or PBMCs.

The germline CDR1 and CDR2 sequences are SGHRS and YFSETQ. The CDR3 has 19 residues. V shed 2 bases, J shed 0 bases, and the junction held 9 bases outside the gene matches. Study processing details: Estimation of nucleated cell counts was performed using reference gene primer amplification. Sequencing was performed with immunoSEQ multiplex PCR; in TCRdb, only in-frame clones are kept and a portion is missing. That table furnishes V, J and clone size, whereas the DNA furnished D and trimming. Of about 220,000 clones in the sample, about 80% are singletons; the top ten hold about 2.3%. The sample comprised peripheral blood. V gene TRBV5-1 combines with J gene TRBJ2-6; 9 bases are shared with TRBD1. The sequence was obtained from a woman in her sixties or seventies with acute or convalescent COVID-19. As DNA, the CDR3 is TGCGCCAGCAGCTTTGAACAGGGGGCCCGCCACTCTGGGGCCAACGTCCTGACTTTC. It is translated as CASSFEQGARHSGANVLTF. The full variable domain, in which reference TRBV5-1 and TRBJ2-6 provide the parts outside the CDR3, is KAGVTQTPRYLIKTRGQQVTLSCSPISGHRSVSWYQQTPGQGLQFLFEYFSETQRNKGNFPGRFSGRQFSNSRSEMNVSTLELGDSALYLCASSFEQGARHSGANVLTFGAGSRLTVL.